Reported below is one TCR beta chain. The antigen is unknown. This CDR3 has 14 residues. Trimming cost V 3 bases and J 6 bases; bases outside gene matches: 3. Germline CDR1 reads SGHTA; CDR2 reads FQGTGA. This entry is derived from a study of T cell responses to AZD1222 COVID-19 vaccine. Study results and limitations: Donors skewed white British and female; clonal diversity was possibly underestimated.

The repertoire was sequenced with immunoSEQ multiplex PCR; TCRdb's copy has only in-frame clones and lacks some. The sample includes roughly 150,000 clones, around 89% of them seen just once. V gene TRBV7-3 combines with J gene TRBJ2-3, with 10 bases that match TRBD1. This TCR came from an adult in good health. The specimen was peripheral blood, collected on day 0 of AZD1222 vaccination. This chain's CDR3 is CASSLGTGADTQYF. In nucleotides, the CDR3 is TGTGCCAGCAGCTTGGGGACAGGGGCGGATACGCAGTATTTT.